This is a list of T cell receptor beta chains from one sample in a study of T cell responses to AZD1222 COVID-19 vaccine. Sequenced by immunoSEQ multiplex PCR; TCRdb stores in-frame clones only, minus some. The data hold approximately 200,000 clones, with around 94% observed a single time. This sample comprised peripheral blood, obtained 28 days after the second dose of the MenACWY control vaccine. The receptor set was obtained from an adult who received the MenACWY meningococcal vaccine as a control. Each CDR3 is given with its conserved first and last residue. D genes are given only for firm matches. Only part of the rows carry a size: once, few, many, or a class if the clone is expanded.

CDR3: CASTPAGSNEKLFF
DNA: TGTGCCAGCACCCCGGCGGGATCTAATGAAAAACTGTTTTTT
size: NA
D: NA
J: TRBJ1-4
V: TRBV9

CDR3: CASSAKPGQGASGNTIYF
DNA: TGTGCCAGCAGCGCAAAACCGGGACAGGGGGCCTCTGGAAACACCATATATTTT
size: NA
D: TRBD1
J: TRBJ1-3
V: TRBV3-1/TRBV3-2

CDR3: CATSPPGSADTQYF
DNA: TGTGCCACCTCTCCCCCGGGATCGGCAGATACGCAGTATTTT
size: NA
D: NA
J: TRBJ2-3
V: TRBV19

CDR3: CASSQEVGVKGTNYEQYF
DNA: TGTGCCAGCAGCCAAGAAGTCGGGGTGAAAGGGACGAACTACGAGCAGTACTTC
size: NA
D: NA
J: TRBJ2-7
V: TRBV3-1/TRBV3-2

CDR3: CASSQHRGQGSGNTIYF
DNA: TGTGCCAGCAGCCAACACAGGGGGCAGGGGTCTGGAAACACCATATATTTT
size: NA
D: TRBD1
J: TRBJ1-3
V: TRBV3-1/TRBV3-2

CDR3: CASRERDREYDTEAFF
DNA: TGTGCCAGCCGAGAACGGGACAGGGAGTATGACACTGAAGCTTTCTTT
size: NA
D: TRBD1
J: TRBJ1-1
V: TRBV28

CDR3: CASSLEENQPQHF
DNA: TGCGCCAGCAGCTTGGAGGAGAATCAGCCCCAGCATTTT
size: NA
D: NA
J: TRBJ1-5
V: TRBV5-1

CDR3: CATSSGTGPSKDGYTF
DNA: TGTGCCACCAGTTCCGGGACAGGGCCCTCCAAAGATGGCTACACCTTC
size: NA
D: TRBD1
J: TRBJ1-2
V: TRBV24-1

CDR3: CASSGPGSSYEQYF
DNA: TGTGCCAGCAGTGGACCAGGTAGCTCCTACGAGCAGTACTTC
size: NA
D: NA
J: TRBJ2-7
V: TRBV6-6

CDR3: CASSYSRLVNTEAFF
DNA: TGTGCCAGCAGTTACTCCCGCTTAGTAAACACTGAAGCTTTCTTT
size: NA
D: NA
J: TRBJ1-1
V: TRBV6-2/TRBV6-3

CDR3: CASSVLGQTQYF
DNA: TGTGCCAGCAGCGTCCTGGGGCAGACCCAGTACTTC
size: NA
D: NA
J: TRBJ2-5
V: TRBV27

CDR3: CASSFLPGTGDEKLFF
DNA: TGTGCCAGCAGTTTCTTACCCGGGACAGGAGACGAAAAACTGTTTTTT
size: once
D: TRBD1
J: TRBJ1-4
V: TRBV6-5

CDR3: CASSLSPAYNEQFF
DNA: TGTGCCAGCAGCTTAAGTCCAGCATACAATGAGCAGTTCTTC
size: NA
D: NA
J: TRBJ2-1
V: TRBV7-3

CDR3: CASSMGGGQSQETQYF
DNA: TGTGCCAGTAGTATGGGGGGTGGACAGTCCCAAGAGACCCAGTACTTC
size: NA
D: NA
J: TRBJ2-5
V: TRBV19

CDR3: CAWSTFGNTIYF
DNA: TGTGCCTGGTCCACCTTTGGAAACACCATATATTTT
size: NA
D: NA
J: TRBJ1-3
V: TRBV30

CDR3: CASMVGPKSRAEKLFF
DNA: TGTGCCAGTATGGTGGGACCCAAGTCCCGGGCCGAAAAACTGTTTTTT
size: NA
D: NA
J: TRBJ1-4
V: TRBV19

CDR3: CASSRQGGTGELFF
DNA: TGTGCCAGCAGCCGACAGGGAGGGACCGGGGAGCTGTTTTTT
size: NA
D: NA
J: TRBJ2-2
V: TRBV11-1

CDR3: CASSEGGLAGNHEQFF
DNA: TGTGCCAGCAGTGAAGGGGGACTAGCGGGAAATCATGAGCAGTTCTTC
size: once
D: TRBD2
J: TRBJ2-1
V: TRBV2

CDR3: CASSQDVTLYTDTQYF
DNA: TGTGCCAGCAGCCAAGATGTCACGCTGTACACAGATACGCAGTATTTT
size: NA
D: NA
J: TRBJ2-3
V: TRBV14

CDR3: CASSPLVLAGVSYNEQFF
DNA: TGTGCCAGCTCACCCCTGGTCCTAGCGGGGGTGAGTTACAATGAGCAGTTCTTC
size: once
D: TRBD2
J: TRBJ2-1
V: TRBV18

CDR3: CASSLIPGGSTDTQYF
DNA: TGTGCCAGCAGCTTAATTCCGGGGGGAAGCACAGATACGCAGTATTTT
size: NA
D: TRBD2
J: TRBJ2-3
V: TRBV7-3

CDR3: CASSPHYREECYEQYF
DNA: TGTGCCAGCAGCCCCCACTACAGGGAGGAATGCTACGAGCAGTACTTC
size: NA
D: NA
J: TRBJ2-7
V: TRBV21-1

CDR3: CASSEATYRGGEAFF
DNA: TGTGCCAGCAGTGAAGCGACATACAGGGGGGGTGAAGCTTTCTTT
size: NA
D: TRBD1
J: TRBJ1-1
V: TRBV2

CDR3: CASSSRQGTREEQYF
DNA: TGTGCCAGCAGCTCCCGACAGGGGACCCGGGAGGAGCAGTACTTC
size: NA
D: TRBD1
J: TRBJ2-7
V: TRBV7-9

CDR3: CASSLLGTNPYEQYF
DNA: TGTGCCAGCAGCCTCCTCGGAACTAATCCCTACGAGCAGTACTTC
size: NA
D: NA
J: TRBJ2-7
V: TRBV13

CDR3: CASSLGTSYEQYF
DNA: TGTGCCAGCAGTTTAGGTACTTCCTACGAGCAGTACTTC
size: once
D: NA
J: TRBJ2-7
V: TRBV27

CDR3: CASSSGQGWYEQYF
DNA: TGTGCCAGCAGTTCGGGACAGGGATGGTACGAGCAGTACTTC
size: NA
D: TRBD1
J: TRBJ2-7
V: TRBV27

CDR3: CAISGSSGGYEQYF
DNA: TGTGCCATCAGTGGCTCTAGCGGGGGTTACGAGCAGTACTTC
size: NA
D: TRBD2
J: TRBJ2-7
V: TRBV10-3

CDR3: CASSLPGGTDTQYF
DNA: TGTGCCAGTAGCCTTCCGGGGGGTACAGATACGCAGTATTTT
size: NA
D: TRBD2
J: TRBJ2-3
V: TRBV19

CDR3: CASSFASQGNEKLFF
DNA: TGTGCCAGCAGTTTTGCCTCCCAGGGAAATGAAAAACTGTTTTTT
size: few
D: NA
J: TRBJ1-4
V: TRBV28

CDR3: CASSIIVGDYEQYF
DNA: TGTGCCAGCAGTATTATAGTTGGGGACTACGAGCAGTACTTC
size: few
D: NA
J: TRBJ2-7
V: TRBV27

CDR3: CSVSGTSGRGDEQFF
DNA: TGCAGCGTCTCCGGGACTAGCGGGAGAGGCGATGAGCAGTTCTTC
size: NA
D: TRBD2
J: TRBJ2-1
V: TRBV29-1

CDR3: CASSLASAYEQYF
DNA: TGTGCCAGCAGCTTGGCCAGCGCCTACGAGCAGTACTTC
size: once
D: NA
J: TRBJ2-7
V: TRBV7-6

CDR3: CASSFDSSPGAFF
DNA: TGCGCCAGCAGCTTCGACAGCTCCCCCGGAGCTTTCTTT
size: NA
D: NA
J: TRBJ1-1
V: TRBV5-1

CDR3: CASSSSGTGGGLNTEAFF
DNA: TGTGCCAGCAGTTCCTCCGGGACAGGGGGCGGTTTAAACACTGAAGCTTTCTTT
size: NA
D: TRBD1
J: TRBJ1-1
V: TRBV28

CDR3: CASSFGDSDTQYF
DNA: TGTGCCAGCAGCTTTGGGGACTCAGATACGCAGTATTTT
size: NA
D: NA
J: TRBJ2-3
V: TRBV7-3

CDR3: CASSGIAGARPGNTIYF
DNA: TGCGCCAGCAGCGGAATCGCAGGGGCAAGGCCTGGAAACACCATATATTTT
size: NA
D: NA
J: TRBJ1-3
V: TRBV4-1

CDR3: CASLFRGLYEQYF
DNA: TGTGCCAGCCTCTTTCGGGGATTGTACGAGCAGTACTTC
size: NA
D: NA
J: TRBJ2-7
V: TRBV27

CDR3: CASSSSGQPSNSPLHF
DNA: TGCGCCAGCAGCTCATCTGGACAGCCTTCTAATTCACCCCTCCACTTT
size: NA
D: NA
J: TRBJ1-6
V: TRBV5-1

CDR3: CASSPGQGLGANVLTF
DNA: TGTGCCAGCTCACCAGGACAAGGGCTTGGGGCCAACGTCCTGACTTTC
size: NA
D: NA
J: TRBJ2-6
V: TRBV18

CDR3: CASSVDEGLRMNTEAFF
DNA: TGTGCCAGCAGCGTAGACGAGGGGTTGCGGATGAACACTGAAGCTTTCTTT
size: once
D: NA
J: TRBJ1-1
V: TRBV9

CDR3: CASSDRRDEQFF
DNA: TGTGCCAGCTCTGACAGGAGGGATGAGCAGTTCTTC
size: NA
D: NA
J: TRBJ2-1
V: TRBV18

CDR3: CASSSHRFYNSPLHF
DNA: TGTGCCAGCAGCAGCCACAGGTTCTATAATTCACCCCTCCACTTT
size: NA
D: NA
J: TRBJ1-6
V: TRBV11-2

CDR3: CASITTGIIVEAFF
DNA: TGTGCCAGTATCACGACAGGGATAATTGTTGAAGCTTTCTTT
size: NA
D: TRBD1
J: TRBJ1-1
V: TRBV19

CDR3: CAISDPGGSTEAFF
DNA: TGTGCCATCAGTGACCCCGGGGGGAGCACTGAAGCTTTCTTT
size: NA
D: NA
J: TRBJ1-1
V: TRBV10-3

CDR3: CASSRSTEAFF
DNA: TGTGCCAGCAGCAGGAGCACTGAAGCTTTCTTT
size: NA
D: NA
J: TRBJ1-1
V: TRBV28

CDR3: CASSLVENQPQHF
DNA: TGTGCCAGCAGCTTAGTCGAAAATCAGCCCCAGCATTTT
size: NA
D: NA
J: TRBJ1-5
V: TRBV7-2

CDR3: CASSKGRGRCNQPQHF
DNA: TGTGCCAGCAGCAAAGGGAGGGGGCGATGCAATCAGCCCCAGCATTTT
size: NA
D: NA
J: TRBJ1-5
V: TRBV21-1

CDR3: CASTGARDGRSPIYNEQFF
DNA: TGTGCCAGCACGGGGGCCAGGGACGGCCGGAGTCCAATCTACAATGAGCAGTTCTTC
size: NA
D: NA
J: TRBJ2-1
V: TRBV27

CDR3: CARTTHQQFF
DNA: TGTGCCAGAACGACACATCAGCAGTTCTTC
size: NA
D: NA
J: TRBJ2-1
V: TRBV19